The 13 T cell receptor beta chains below all came from one sample that was sequenced in a study of Graves' ophthalmopathy and Graves' hyperthyroidism (dated by TCRdb to 2016 to 2018). The instrument was an Illumina HiSeq 2000. For repertoire sequencing, the TCR beta CDR3 regions were amplified from RNA transcripts. HTBI primers and the Qiagen OneStep RT-PCR kit were used in a first-round RT-PCR, which was followed by a second-round multiplex PCR, size selection and purification. In TCRdb, the public reads were trimmed at Q25 with fastp and aligned with MiXCR, with productive beta chains retained. Here each entry gathers all rows of one CDR3 protein and keeps the most common genes and DNA. The sample profile shows more than 550,000 distinct CDR3 sequences; more than 40% of them were found once. 3% to 4% of the sample is taken by the ten largest. The sequenced material came from peripheral blood. The receptors shown here come from an adult man with Graves' ophthalmopathy.

This clonotype has at least ten counts. This rearrangement joins TRBV5-1 to TRBJ1-1; weak D call: TRBD1 (5 bases). CDR1 is SGHRS, CDR2 YFSETQ, per germline. Trimming shortened V by 4 bases and J by 1 base, and 11 bases separated the two germline ends. This CDR3 comprises 14 residues. The DNA for the CDR3 is TGCGCCAGCAGCCCAAGCGGGGGGAACACTGAAGCTTTCTTT. This sequence encodes CASSPSGGNTEAFF.

In its sample, this clonotype was seen a few times. The chain couples TRBV20-1 to TRBJ2-5, with D possibly being TRBD2 (5 bases). This CDR3 spans 14 amino acids. Germline CDR1 reads DFQATT; CDR2 reads SNEGSKA (reference sequence). V was shortened by 3 bases and J by 7 bases, with 18 bases between the two germline ends. The CDR3 loop reads CSARPPEREGTQYF. The CDR3 nucleotides are TGCAGTGCTAGGCCCCCGGAGAGAGAGGGGACCCAGTACTTC.

A few counts support this clonotype. The chain recombines TRBV3-1 with TRBJ1-6; D remains ambiguous. The CDR3 spans 15 residues. V gave up 0 bases and J gave up 9 bases, with 12 bases separating them. Germline V gene data show CDR1 as LGHDT and CDR2 as YNNKEL (reference sequence). The CDR3 loop reads CASSQDLLRGSPLHF. The CDR3 DNA follows: TGTGCCAGCAGCCAAGATCTTCTACGGGGTTCACCCCTCCACTTT.

This clonotype came up many times. Germline and junction disagree at one end, which may indicate a read error. CDR3 sequence: CSVKERPYEQYF. CDR3 nucleotide sequence: TGCAGCGTTAAAGAACGGCCCTACGAGCAGTACTTC. This chain joins TRBV29-1 and TRBJ2-7; D is unresolved. This CDR3 has 12 amino acids. Germline CDR1 reads SQVTM; CDR2 reads ANQGSEA.

The chain links TRBV12-5 to TRBJ2-7; 11 bases agree with TRBD2. Germline loops: CDR1 LGHNT, CDR2 FRNRAP. The CDR3 consists of 15 residues. V lost 5 bases and J lost 1; bases outside the gene matches: 4. CDR3 coding DNA: TGTGCTAGTGGTAAGACTAGCGGGGCGTCCTACGAGCAGTACTTC. Protein sequence: CASGKTSGASYEQYF. Complete variable domain (other parts from reference TRBV12-5 and TRBJ2-7): DARVTQTPRHKVTEMGQEVTMRCQPILGHNTVFWYRQTMMQGLELLAYFRNRAPLDDSGMPKDRFSAEMPDATLATLKIQPSEPRDSAVYFCASGKTSGASYEQYFGPGTRLTVT.

Ten or more counts support this clonotype. J is TRBJ2-7 and V is TRBV19; 10 nucleotides align to TRBD1. Germline V gene data show CDR1 as LNHDA and CDR2 as SQIVND (reference sequence). With 6 bases clipped from V and 5 bases from J, the junction kept 7 bases outside the gene matches. This CDR3 has 14 amino acids. The CDR3 protein is CASSPGQGTHEQYF. The DNA for the CDR3 is TGTGCCAGTAGCCCGGGACAGGGGACCCACGAGCAGTACTTC.

This clonotype occurred many times. The V call is TRBV12-3 or TRBV12-4, the J call TRBJ1-2; D remains ambiguous. The CDR3 is 13 amino acids. Trimming stripped 7 bases from V and 2 bases from J, with 11 bases between. DNA of the CDR3: TGTGCCAGCATTCACAAGGGAAACTATGGCTACACCTTC. As protein: CASIHKGNYGYTF.

This clonotype was recorded many times. The V gene is TRBV7-3, the J gene TRBJ1-1, with 8 bases identical to TRBD1. Germline V gene lookup returns CDR1 SGHTA and CDR2 FQGTGA. V shed 1 base, J shed 3 bases, and the junction held 4 bases outside the gene matches. This CDR3 is 15 amino acids long. The CDR3 DNA reads as TGTGCCAGCAGCTTAATAGGACAGGGCGACACTGAAGCTTTCTTT. Its translation is CASSLIGQGDTEAFF.

The genes are TRBV29-1 and TRBJ2-2; no reliable D call. The CDR3 totals 12 residues. V lost 4 bases and J lost 4, with 7 bases in between. Looked up from germline, CDR1 is SQVTM and CDR2 is ANQGSEA. The CDR3 loop is CSVVRPTGELFF. The CDR3 DNA follows: TGCAGCGTTGTTCGGCCCACCGGGGAGCTGTTTTTT.

This clonotype was seen a handful of times. The chain carries TRBV19 and TRBJ1-5; weak D call: TRBD1 (5 bases). Trimming shortened V by 9 bases and J by 4 bases, and 19 bases separated the two germline ends. The CDR3 is 15 residues long. CDR1 and CDR2 from the germline V gene are LNHDA and SQIVND (reference sequence). The CDR3 reads CASSKNRDPNQPQHF. DNA of the CDR3: TGTGCCAGCTCGAAGAACCGGGACCCTAATCAGCCCCAGCATTTT.

V and J are TRBV6-6 and TRBJ2-2, with unresolved D. Germline V gives CDR1 MNHNY, CDR2 SVGAGI (reference sequence). The CDR3 sequence is 12 residues long. Trimming pared 6 bases from V and 8 bases from J, leaving 10 bases between. CDR3 nucleotide sequence: TGTGCCAGCAGATCCAAACCAGGGGAGCTGTTTTTT. Amino acid sequence: CASRSKPGELFF.

This clonotype was observed many times. The chain is built from TRBV10-3 and TRBJ1-4; perhaps TRBD1 as D (5 bases). Per the germline V gene, CDR1 is ENHRY and CDR2 is SYGVKD. Trimming took off 5 bases at V and 8 bases at J, with 12 bases between the two ends. The CDR3 totals 13 residues. CDR3 in amino acids: CAISKGTGEKLFF. The CDR3 DNA reads TGTGCCATCAGTAAAGGGACTGGCGAAAAACTGTTTTTT.

Worth noting for this clonotype: A much larger clone lies a single base off, so this may be a read error. The CDR3 does not end in the conserved phenylalanine or tryptophan, so this is likely a read error. The genes are TRBV25-1 and TRBJ1-6; D uncertain. The CDR3 contains 15 residues. Germline lookup yields CDR1 MGHDK and CDR2 SYGVNS. The V gene lost 1 base and the J gene lost 2 bases, with 6 bases spanning the gap. The DNA for the CDR3 is TGTGCCAGCAGTGAATCGGCAGCCTATAATTCACCCCTCCACTCT. This gives the protein CASSESAAYNSPLHS.